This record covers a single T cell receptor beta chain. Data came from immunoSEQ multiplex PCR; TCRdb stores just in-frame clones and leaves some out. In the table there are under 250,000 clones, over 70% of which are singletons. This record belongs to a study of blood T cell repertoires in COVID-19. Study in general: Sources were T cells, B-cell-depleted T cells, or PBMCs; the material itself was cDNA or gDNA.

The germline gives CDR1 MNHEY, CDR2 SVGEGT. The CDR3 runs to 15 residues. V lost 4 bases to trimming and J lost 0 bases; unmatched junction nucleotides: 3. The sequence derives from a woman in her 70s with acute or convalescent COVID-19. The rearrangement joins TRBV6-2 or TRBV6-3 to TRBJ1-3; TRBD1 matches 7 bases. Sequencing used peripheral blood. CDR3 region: CASSWDRFSGNTIYF. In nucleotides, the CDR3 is TGTGCCAGCAGTTGGGACAGATTCTCTGGAAACACCATATATTTT.